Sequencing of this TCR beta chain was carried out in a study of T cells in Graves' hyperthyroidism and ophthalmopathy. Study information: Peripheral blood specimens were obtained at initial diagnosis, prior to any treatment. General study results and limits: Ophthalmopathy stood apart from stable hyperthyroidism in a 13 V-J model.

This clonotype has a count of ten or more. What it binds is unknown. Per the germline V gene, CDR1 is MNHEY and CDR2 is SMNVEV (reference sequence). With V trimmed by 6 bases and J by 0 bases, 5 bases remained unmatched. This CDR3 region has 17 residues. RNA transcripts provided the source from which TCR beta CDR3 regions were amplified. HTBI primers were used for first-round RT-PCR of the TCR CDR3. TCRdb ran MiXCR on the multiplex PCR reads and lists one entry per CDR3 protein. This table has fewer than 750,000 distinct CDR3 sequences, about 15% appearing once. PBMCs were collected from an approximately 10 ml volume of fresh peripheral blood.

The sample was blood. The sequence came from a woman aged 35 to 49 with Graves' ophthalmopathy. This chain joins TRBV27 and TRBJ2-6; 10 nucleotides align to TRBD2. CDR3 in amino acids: CASRGAGGGSGANVLTF. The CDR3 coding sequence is TGTGCCAGCAGGGGAGCGGGAGGGGGCTCTGGGGCCAACGTCCTGACTTTC.